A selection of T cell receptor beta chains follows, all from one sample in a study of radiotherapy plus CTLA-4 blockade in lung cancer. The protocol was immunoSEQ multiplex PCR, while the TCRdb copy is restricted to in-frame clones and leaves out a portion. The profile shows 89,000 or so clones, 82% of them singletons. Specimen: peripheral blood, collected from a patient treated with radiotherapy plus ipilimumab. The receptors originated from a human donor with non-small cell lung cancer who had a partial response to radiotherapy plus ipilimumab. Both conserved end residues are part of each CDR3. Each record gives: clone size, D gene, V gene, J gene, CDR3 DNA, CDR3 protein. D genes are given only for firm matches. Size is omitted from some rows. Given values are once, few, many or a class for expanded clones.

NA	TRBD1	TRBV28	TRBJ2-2	TGTGCCAGCAGTTTGCGGACAGGGCGACCCGGGGAGCTGTTTTTT	CASSLRTGRPGELFF
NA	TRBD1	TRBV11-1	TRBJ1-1	TGTGCCAGCCGGACAGGGGGCGGATACACTGAAGCTTTCTTT	CASRTGGGYTEAFF
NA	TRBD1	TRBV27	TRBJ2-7	TGTGCCAGCAGTCCTGGACAGGGGTGGGACGAGCAGTACTTC	CASSPGQGWDEQYF
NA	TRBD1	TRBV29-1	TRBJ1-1	TGCAGCGCGAAAGGGATCAGGGGGGTGAACACTGAAGCTTTCTTT	CSAKGIRGVNTEAFF
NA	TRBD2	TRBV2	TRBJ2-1	TGTGCCAGCAGTGCCCCAGCGGGAGGGCTCAATGAGCAGTTCTTC	CASSAPAGGLNEQFF
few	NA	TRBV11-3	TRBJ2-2	TGTGCCAGCAGCTTAGGGCAGGGGAACACCGGGGAGCTGTTTTTT	CASSLGQGNTGELFF
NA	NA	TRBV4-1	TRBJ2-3	TGCGCCAGCAGTCCACTCTCAGCACGAGCCAGAGGGACAGATACGCAGTATTTT	CASSPLSARARGTDTQYF
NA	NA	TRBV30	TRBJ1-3	TGTGCCTGGAGTGTTCCTCAGTGGTCTGGAAACACCATATATTTT	CAWSVPQWSGNTIYF
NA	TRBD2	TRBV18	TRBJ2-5	TGTGCCAGCTCATTGTTGGGGGGGCAAGAGACCCAGTACTTC	CASSLLGGQETQYF
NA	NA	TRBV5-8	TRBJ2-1	TGTGCCAGCAGCTTGTGGAGGGAGGAATACAATGAGCAGTTCTTC	CASSLWREEYNEQFF
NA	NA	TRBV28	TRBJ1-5	TGTGCCAGCAGCCGGGACTTTCGGACCTATAGCAATCAGCCCCAGCATTTT	CASSRDFRTYSNQPQHF
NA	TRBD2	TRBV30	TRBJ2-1	TGTGCCTGGAGTGTAAGCCTCCTTAGCGGGAGGGGGAATGAGCAGTTCTTC	CAWSVSLLSGRGNEQFF
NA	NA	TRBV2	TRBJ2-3	TGTGCCAGCAGTGCAATGGGACTTGGCACAGATACGCAGTATTTT	CASSAMGLGTDTQYF
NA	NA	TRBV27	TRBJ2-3	TGTGCCAGCAGTTTAGGAGACAGCACAGATACGCAGTATTTT	CASSLGDSTDTQYF
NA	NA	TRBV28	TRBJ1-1	TGTGCCAGCAGTCCCCTACCCTCGGGACAAATGAACACTGAAGCTTTCTTT	CASSPLPSGQMNTEAFF
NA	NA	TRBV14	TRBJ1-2	TGTGCCAGCAGCCAAGATCGCACAGTTTATGGCTACACCTTC	CASSQDRTVYGYTF